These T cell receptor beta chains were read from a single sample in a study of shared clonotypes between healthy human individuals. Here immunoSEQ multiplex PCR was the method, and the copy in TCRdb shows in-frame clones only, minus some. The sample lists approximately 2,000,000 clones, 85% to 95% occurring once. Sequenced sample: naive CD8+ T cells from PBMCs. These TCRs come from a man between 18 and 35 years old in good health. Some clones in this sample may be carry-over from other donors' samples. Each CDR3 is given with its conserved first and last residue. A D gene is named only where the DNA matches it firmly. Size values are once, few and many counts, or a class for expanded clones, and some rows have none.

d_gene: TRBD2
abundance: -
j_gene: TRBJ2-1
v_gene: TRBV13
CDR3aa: CASSGGRANEQFF
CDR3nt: TGTGCCAGCAGTGGGGGGAGGGCCAATGAGCAGTTCTTC

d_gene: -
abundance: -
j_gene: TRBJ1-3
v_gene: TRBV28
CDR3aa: CASSLRRAGNTIYF
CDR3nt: TGTGCCAGCAGTTTGAGGAGGGCTGGAAACACCATATATTTT

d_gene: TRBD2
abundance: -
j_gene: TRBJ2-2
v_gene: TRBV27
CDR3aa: CASSLRIWREGGTGELFF
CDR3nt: TGTGCCAGCAGTTTACGGATATGGCGGGAGGGGGGCACCGGGGAGCTGTTTTTT

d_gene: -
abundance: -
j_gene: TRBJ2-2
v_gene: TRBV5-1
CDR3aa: CASSLNGELFF
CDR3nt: TGCGCCAGCAGCTTAAACGGGGAGCTGTTTTTT

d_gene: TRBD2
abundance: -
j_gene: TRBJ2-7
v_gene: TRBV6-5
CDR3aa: CASSSLRLADSYEQYF
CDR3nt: TGTGCCAGCAGTTCCCTTCGACTAGCGGACTCCTACGAGCAGTACTTC

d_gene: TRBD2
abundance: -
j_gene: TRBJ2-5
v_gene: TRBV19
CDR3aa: CASRDGTSGSWETQYF
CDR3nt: TGTGCCAGTAGGGATGGGACTAGCGGGAGCTGGGAGACCCAGTACTTC

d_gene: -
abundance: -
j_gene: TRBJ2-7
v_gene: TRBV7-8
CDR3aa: CASSSPGPRYEQYF
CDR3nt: TGTGCCAGCAGCTCACCGGGTCCGCGCTACGAGCAGTACTTC

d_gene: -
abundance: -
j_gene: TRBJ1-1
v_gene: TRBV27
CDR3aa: CASTKGGGGTTEAFF
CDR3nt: TGTGCCAGCACCAAAGGGGGGGGTGGGACCACTGAAGCTTTCTTT

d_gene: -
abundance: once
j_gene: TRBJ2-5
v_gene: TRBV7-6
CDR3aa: CASSLGGMAQYF
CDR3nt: TGTGCCAGCAGCTTAGGGGGGATGGCTCAGTACTTC

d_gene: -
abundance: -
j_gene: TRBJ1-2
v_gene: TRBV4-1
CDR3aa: CASSQGPQGRANYGYTF
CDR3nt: TGCGCCAGCAGCCAAGGACCACAGGGAAGGGCTAACTATGGCTACACCTTC

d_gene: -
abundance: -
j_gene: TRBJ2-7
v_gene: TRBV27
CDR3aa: CASSSGVVVTEQYF
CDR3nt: TGTGCCAGCAGTTCCGGGGTCGTAGTTACGGAGCAGTACTTC

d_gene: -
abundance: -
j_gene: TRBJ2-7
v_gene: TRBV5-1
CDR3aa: CASSQFIEYEQYF
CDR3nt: TGCGCCAGCAGCCAATTTATCGAGTACGAGCAGTACTTC

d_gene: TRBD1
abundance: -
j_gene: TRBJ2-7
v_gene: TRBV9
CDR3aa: CASSVAGTASYEQYF
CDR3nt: TGTGCCAGCAGCGTAGCTGGGACAGCTTCCTACGAGCAGTACTTC

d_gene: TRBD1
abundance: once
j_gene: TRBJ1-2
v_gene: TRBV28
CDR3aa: CASRKTGNYGYTF
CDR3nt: TGTGCCAGCAGGAAGACAGGGAACTATGGCTACACCTTC

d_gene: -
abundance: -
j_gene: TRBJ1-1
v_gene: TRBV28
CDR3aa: CASSLLGLRASEAFF
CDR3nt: TGTGCCAGCAGTTTACTCGGGCTCAGGGCCTCTGAAGCTTTCTTT

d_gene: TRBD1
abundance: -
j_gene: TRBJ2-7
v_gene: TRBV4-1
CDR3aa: CASSPTGGSYEQYF
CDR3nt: TGCGCCAGCAGCCCGACAGGGGGCAGTTACGAGCAGTACTTC

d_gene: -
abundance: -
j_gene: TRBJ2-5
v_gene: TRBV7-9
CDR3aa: CASSFPRAGSQYF
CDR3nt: TGTGCCAGCAGCTTCCCCCGGGCGGGGTCCCAGTACTTC